These 6 T cell receptor beta chains originate from one sample sequenced in a study of blood T cells in healthy people across ages. With a J-beta primer mix and a sample-barcoded 5' primer, a second PCR ran about 7 to 12 cycles. TCRdb independently ran MiXCR on the 5' RACE reads; one entry per CDR3 protein. The sample has 850,000 to 1,100,000 distinct CDR3 sequences, around two fifths seen once. The sequenced sample consisted of blood. All receptors derive from a man younger than 30 in good health.

This clonotype has only a few counts. The chain couples TRBV20-1 to TRBJ2-3, with D perhaps given as TRBD1 or TRBD2 (5 bases each). Germline V gives CDR1 DFQATT, CDR2 SNEGSKA (reference sequence). This CDR3 region has 14 residues. V lost 7 bases, J lost 2 bases, and 16 bases lay in between. CDR3 DNA sequence: TGCAGTGGCGCATGGGACGATTCCACAGATACGCAGTATTTT. Translating it yields CSGAWDDSTDTQYF.

This chain links TRBV6-6 with TRBJ2-3; 7 bases are shared with TRBD1. The germline V gene encodes CDR1 MNHNY and CDR2 SVGAGI (reference sequence). The V and J ends lost 2 bases and 6 bases, in that order; junction bases with no gene match: 14. The CDR3 has 17 residues. The CDR3 DNA follows: TGTGCCAGCAGTTACCCCAAGGCAGGGGGTTGGGCGGATACGCAGTATTTT. It translates to CASSYPKAGGWADTQYF.

The chain has TRBV29-1 and TRBJ1-1; 7 bases are shared with TRBD1. The germline gives CDR1 SQVTM, CDR2 ANQGSEA. The V gene end was trimmed by 6 bases and the J gene end by 9 bases; junction bases not matched to a gene: 7. This CDR3 contains 11 residues. CDR3 in DNA: TGCAGCGTGGGGGGACAGAGACAAGCTTTCTTT. It is translated as CSVGGQRQAFF.

This chain joins TRBV7-2 and TRBJ1-6; the D gene is possibly TRBD1 (5 bases). This CDR3 has 13 amino acids. The V gene's germline CDR1 is SGHTA and CDR2 FQGNSA. The V gene lost 6 bases and the J gene lost 9 bases, with 12 bases spanning the gap. CDR3 sequence reads: CASSWRQGSPLHF. The CDR3 DNA reads as TGTGCCAGCAGTTGGCGGCAGGGTTCACCCCTCCACTTT.

This clonotype turned up a few times. This could be a read error, since a much larger clone is one nucleotide away. The chain is built from TRBV12-3 or TRBV12-4 and TRBJ1-6; D is uncertain. The CDR3 sequence is 12 residues long. Trimming pared 7 bases from V and 3 bases from J, leaving 4 bases between. The CDR3 reads CASTGYNSPLHF. Written as DNA, the CDR3 is TGTGCCAGCACGGGCTATAATTCACCCCTCCACTTT.

The rearrangement joins TRBV4-3 to TRBJ1-2, with 7 bases lining up with TRBD1. The CDR3 covers 18 residues. Trimming removed 0 bases from V and 8 bases from J; junction bases left unmatched: 18. Germline V gene sequence: CDR1 LGHNA, CDR2 YSLEER. CDR3 residues: CASSQDGAYGQEAQGYTF. CDR3 coding DNA: TGCGCCAGCAGCCAAGATGGGGCCTATGGACAGGAGGCGCAGGGCTACACCTTC.